The rows below give T cell receptor beta chains drawn from one sample of a study of Ad26.COV2.S vaccination and SARS-CoV-2 variants. Sequencing was performed with immunoSEQ multiplex PCR; in TCRdb, only in-frame clones are kept and a portion is missing. Of hundreds of thousands of clones in the sample, 75% to 95% were seen once. This material consisted of peripheral blood, taken in a trial of Ad26.COV2.S vaccine versus placebo. The receptors stem from a person aged 18 to 65 who received the Ad26.COV2.S COVID-19 vaccine or a placebo. Each CDR3 is given with its conserved first and last residue. Each record gives: CDR3 DNA, CDR3 protein, V gene, clone size, J gene, D gene. The D gene is left open where the match is weak. Part of the rows lack a size; the others show once, few, many or a class for expanded clones.

TGCGCCAGCAGCCAGTCAGGACTAGCCGGAGACAATGAGCAGTTCTTC,CASSQSGLAGDNEQFF,TRBV4-1,-,TRBJ2-1,TRBD2
TGTGCCAGCAGTTCCGCAGGTGAGCAGTTCTTC,CASSSAGEQFF,TRBV28,-,TRBJ2-1,-
TGTGCCAGCAGTTACGCCACAGGGGCGAGTGGCTACACCTTC,CASSYATGASGYTF,TRBV6-5,once,TRBJ1-2,TRBD1
TGCGCCAGCAGCCCACGACTAGTAGACTCGACCGGGGAGCTGTTTTTT,CASSPRLVDSTGELFF,TRBV4-3,-,TRBJ2-2,-
TGTGCCAGCAGTTTACCCGCGATTTCGAACACCGGGGAGCTGTTTTTT,CASSLPAISNTGELFF,TRBV28,-,TRBJ2-2,-
TGTGCCAGAAGCAAGGTTGCCAACGGTAGCGGGAGGGCGCGTGAGACCCAGTACTTC,CARSKVANGSGRARETQYF,TRBV5-3,-,TRBJ2-5,TRBD2
TGTGCCAGCAGTTACTCATGGGATCAGCCCCAGCATTTT,CASSYSWDQPQHF,TRBV6-6,-,TRBJ1-5,-
TGTGCCAGCAGCGTAGATAGGCGGGAGTCCTACAATGAGCAGTTCTTC,CASSVDRRESYNEQFF,TRBV9,-,TRBJ2-1,TRBD2
TGTGCCAGCAGCCCCATTGGGTGGGAGATTAATTCACCCCTCCACTTT,CASSPIGWEINSPLHF,TRBV7-2,-,TRBJ1-6,-
TGTGCCAGCAGCAACCAATACGAGCAGTACTTC,CASSNQYEQYF,TRBV7-9,-,TRBJ2-7,-
TGCAGCGTTATGGGGGTCGTCTACGAGCAGTACTTC,CSVMGVVYEQYF,TRBV29-1,-,TRBJ2-7,-
TGTGCCAGCAGCGGAGGACCCTGGGGGATTGGCAATGAGCAGTTCTTC,CASSGGPWGIGNEQFF,TRBV9,-,TRBJ2-1,-
TGTGCCAGCATTGAAACGGGACCCCGGAGCACTGAAGCTTTCTTT,CASIETGPRSTEAFF,TRBV2,-,TRBJ1-1,-
TGTGCCAGCAGTTACACCTCCGGAGGGAGTGAAGCTTTCTTT,CASSYTSGGSEAFF,TRBV6-5,-,TRBJ1-1,-
TGTGCCAGCAGCCCCACAGGGACTCCCTACGAGCAGTACTTC,CASSPTGTPYEQYF,TRBV9,-,TRBJ2-7,-
TGCGCCAGCAGGGACGGACTAGCGGGCTACGAGCAGTACTTC,CASRDGLAGYEQYF,TRBV10-1,few,TRBJ2-7,TRBD2
TGTGCCAGCTCACCAGCTAGCGGGGTTCACAATGAGCAGTTCTTC,CASSPASGVHNEQFF,TRBV18,-,TRBJ2-1,TRBD2
TGTGCCAGCAGTGACCAAGAAAGTCAAGTCTCCTACGAGCAGTACTTC,CASSDQESQVSYEQYF,TRBV2,-,TRBJ2-7,-
TGTGCCATAGGGTCCGGTGGCTATGGCTACACCTTC,CAIGSGGYGYTF,TRBV28,-,TRBJ1-2,-
TGTGCCAGCAGTTACCTGTCAGCCCCTCACAATGAGCAGTTCTTC,CASSYLSAPHNEQFF,TRBV6-5,-,TRBJ2-1,-
TGTGCCACCAGTGACCCCGGGACAGGGTGGGGTGAGCAGTTCTTC,CATSDPGTGWGEQFF,TRBV24-1,-,TRBJ2-1,TRBD1
TGTGCCAGCAGCCAAGCCGGACTAGCGGGAAATGAGCAGTTCTTC,CASSQAGLAGNEQFF,TRBV3-1/TRBV3-2,-,TRBJ2-1,TRBD2
TGTGCCAGCAGCCGACTTCAGGGAGCCTCTAGCACAGATACGCAGTATTTT,CASSRLQGASSTDTQYF,TRBV11-2,-,TRBJ2-3,-
TGTGCCGGCCAACGGGGCGGGGGCACAGATACGCAGTATTTT,CAGQRGGGTDTQYF,TRBV28,-,TRBJ2-3,-
TGCGCCAGCAGTCAATCAGACAGTCCTAGCGGGAGCCATGGGGAGCTGTTTTTT,CASSQSDSPSGSHGELFF,TRBV23-1,-,TRBJ2-2,TRBD2
TGTGCCAGCAGTGCGACAGGGCCTGGGGCCAACGTCCTGACTTTC,CASSATGPGANVLTF,TRBV2,-,TRBJ2-6,TRBD1